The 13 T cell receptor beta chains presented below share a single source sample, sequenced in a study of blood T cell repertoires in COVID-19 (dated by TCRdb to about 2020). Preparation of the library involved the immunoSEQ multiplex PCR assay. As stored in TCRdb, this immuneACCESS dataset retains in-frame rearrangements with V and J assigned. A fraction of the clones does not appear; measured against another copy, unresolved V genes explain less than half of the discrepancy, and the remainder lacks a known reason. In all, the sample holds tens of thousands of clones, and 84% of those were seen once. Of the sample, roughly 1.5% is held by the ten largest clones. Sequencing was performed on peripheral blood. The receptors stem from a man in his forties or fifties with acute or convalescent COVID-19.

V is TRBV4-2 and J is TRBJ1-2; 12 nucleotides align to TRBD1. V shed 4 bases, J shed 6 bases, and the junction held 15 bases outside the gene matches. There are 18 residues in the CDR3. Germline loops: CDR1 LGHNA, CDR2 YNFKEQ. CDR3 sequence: CASSRRLIGTGGDNGYTF. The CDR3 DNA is TGTGCCAGCAGCCGGAGGTTGATCGGGACAGGGGGCGACAATGGCTACACCTTC.

The CDR3 nucleotides read TGTGCCAGCAGCGTAGCTACCGAGGGAGCGGGGGTGATCACAGATACGCAGTATTTT. As protein: CASSVATEGAGVITDTQYF. The chain combines TRBV9 with TRBJ2-3; the match to TRBD2 covers 8 bases. This CDR3 is 19 amino acids long. The V and J ends lost 0 bases and 2 bases, in that order; junction bases with no gene match: 14. Germline CDR1 SGDLS, CDR2 YYNGEE.

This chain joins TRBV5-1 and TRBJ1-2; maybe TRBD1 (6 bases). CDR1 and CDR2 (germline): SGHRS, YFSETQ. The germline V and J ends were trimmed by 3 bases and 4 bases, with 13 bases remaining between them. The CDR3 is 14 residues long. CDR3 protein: CASSSGQGTYGYTF. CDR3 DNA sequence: TGCGCCAGCAGCTCAGGGCAGGGGACCTATGGCTACACCTTC.

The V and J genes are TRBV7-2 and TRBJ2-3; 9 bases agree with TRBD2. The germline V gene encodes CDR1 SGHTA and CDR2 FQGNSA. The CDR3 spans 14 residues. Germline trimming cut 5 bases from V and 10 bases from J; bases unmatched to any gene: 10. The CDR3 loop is CASSLRAAGGAQYF. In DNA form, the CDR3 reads TGTGCCAGCAGCCTAAGGGCAGCGGGAGGTGCGCAGTATTTT.

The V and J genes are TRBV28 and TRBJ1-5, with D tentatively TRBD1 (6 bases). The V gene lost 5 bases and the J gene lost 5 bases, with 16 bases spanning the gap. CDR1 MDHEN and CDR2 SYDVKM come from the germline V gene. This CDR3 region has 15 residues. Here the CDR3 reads CASSLRQAGDQPQHF. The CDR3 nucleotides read TGTGCCAGCAGTCTACGACAGGCGGGGGATCAGCCCCAGCATTTT.

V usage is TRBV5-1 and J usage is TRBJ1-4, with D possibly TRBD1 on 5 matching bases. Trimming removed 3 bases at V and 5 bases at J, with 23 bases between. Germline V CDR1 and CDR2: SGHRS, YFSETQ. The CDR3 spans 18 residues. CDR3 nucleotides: TGCGCCAGCAGCTGGGAAGGGGTGGCGTTCGGGTCCAATGAAAAACTGTTTTTT. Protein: CASSWEGVAFGSNEKLFF.

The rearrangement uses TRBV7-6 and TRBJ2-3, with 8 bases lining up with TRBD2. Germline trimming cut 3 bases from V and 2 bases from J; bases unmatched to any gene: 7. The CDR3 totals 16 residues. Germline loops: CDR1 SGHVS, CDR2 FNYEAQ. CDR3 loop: CASSFYAGGLTDTQYF. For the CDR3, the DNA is TGTGCCAGCAGCTTCTACGCGGGGGGTCTCACAGATACGCAGTATTTT.

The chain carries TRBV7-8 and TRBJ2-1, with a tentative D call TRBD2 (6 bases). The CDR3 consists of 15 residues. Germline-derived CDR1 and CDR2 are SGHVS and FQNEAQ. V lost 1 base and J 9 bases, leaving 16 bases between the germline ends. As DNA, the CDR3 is TGTGCCAGCAGCTTAGGGGGTGTCCAAGCGGGTGAGCAGTTCTTC. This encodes CASSLGGVQAGEQFF.

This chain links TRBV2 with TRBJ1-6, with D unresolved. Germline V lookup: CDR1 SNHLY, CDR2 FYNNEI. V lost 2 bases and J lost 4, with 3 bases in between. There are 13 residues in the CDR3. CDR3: CASSEQYNSPLHF. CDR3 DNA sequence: TGTGCCAGCAGTGAACAGTATAATTCACCCCTCCACTTT.

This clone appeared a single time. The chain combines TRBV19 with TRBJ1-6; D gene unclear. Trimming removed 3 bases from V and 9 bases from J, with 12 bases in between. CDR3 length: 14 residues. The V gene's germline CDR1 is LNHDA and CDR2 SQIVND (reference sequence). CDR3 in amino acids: CASSIVLPSSPLHF. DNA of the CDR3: TGTGCCAGTAGTATCGTTCTCCCGTCTTCACCCCTCCACTTT.

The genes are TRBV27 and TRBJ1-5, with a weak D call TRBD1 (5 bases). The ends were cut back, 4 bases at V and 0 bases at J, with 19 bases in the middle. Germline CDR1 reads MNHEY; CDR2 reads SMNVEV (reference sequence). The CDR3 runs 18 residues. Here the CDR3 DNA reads TGTGCCAGCAGTTCTCTTAGGGGAGGGCTATATAGCAATCAGCCCCAGCATTTT. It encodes CASSSLRGGLYSNQPQHF.

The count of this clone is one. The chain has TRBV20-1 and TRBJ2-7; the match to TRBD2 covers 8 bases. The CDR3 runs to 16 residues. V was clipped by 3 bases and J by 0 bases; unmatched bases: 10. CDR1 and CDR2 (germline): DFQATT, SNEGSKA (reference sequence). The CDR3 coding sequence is TGCAGTGCTAGTATAGCGGGCGGGAGGCTCTCCTACGAGCAGTACTTC. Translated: CSASIAGGRLSYEQYF.

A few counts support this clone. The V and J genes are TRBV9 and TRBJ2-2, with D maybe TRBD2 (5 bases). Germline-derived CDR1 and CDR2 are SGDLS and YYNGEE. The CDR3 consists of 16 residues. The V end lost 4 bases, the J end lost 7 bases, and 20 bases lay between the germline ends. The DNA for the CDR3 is TGTGCCAGCAGCCTACTGTCAACTAGAGTCCACGGGGAGCTGTTTTTT. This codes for CASSLLSTRVHGELFF.